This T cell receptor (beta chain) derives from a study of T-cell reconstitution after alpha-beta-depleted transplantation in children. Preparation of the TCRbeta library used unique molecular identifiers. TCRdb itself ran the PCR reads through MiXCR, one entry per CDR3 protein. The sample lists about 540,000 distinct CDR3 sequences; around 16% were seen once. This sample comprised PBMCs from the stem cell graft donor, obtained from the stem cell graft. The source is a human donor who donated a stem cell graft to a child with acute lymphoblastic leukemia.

The CDR3 DNA sequence: TGTGCCAGCAGTCCTCCGAGCGGGGTTAGCACAGATACGCAGTATTTT. Its translation: CASSPPSGVSTDTQYF. The chain couples TRBV7-8 to TRBJ2-3; TRBD2 aligns across 7 bases. V lost 6 bases, J lost 0 bases, and 9 bases stayed unmatched. Germline V gives CDR1 SGHVS, CDR2 FQNEAQ. This CDR3 has 16 residues.